The 21 T cell receptor beta chains listed next were all sequenced from one sample in a study of blood T cell repertoires in COVID-19. Using immunoSEQ multiplex PCR, the repertoire was profiled, and TCRdb retains in-frame clones only, with some absent. The table records around 200,000 clones, 80% to 90% of them present only once. Sequenced sample: peripheral blood. The origin of the receptors is a human donor with active or convalescent COVID-19. The donor label of this sample is uncertain.

This clone was found a few times. This chain uses TRBV27 with TRBJ1-2; 12 bases map to TRBD1. The V gene's germline CDR1 is MNHEY and CDR2 SMNVEV (reference sequence). Unmatched junction bases numbered 12, after V lost 3 bases and J lost 7 bases. The CDR3 consists of 17 residues. CDR3 nucleotides: TGTGCCAGCAGTTTCTACCCGGGACAGGGGGCCCCAAGTGGCTACACCTTC. Its protein is CASSFYPGQGAPSGYTF.

This clone was detected once. The chain is built from TRBV25-1 and TRBJ2-5; 7 bases agree with TRBD1. V dropped 6 bases and J dropped 5; count of bases not matched to a gene: 12. The CDR3 extends over 15 amino acids. Per the germline V gene, CDR1 is MGHDK and CDR2 is SYGVNS. CDR3 region: CASRQSGTVMETQYF. CDR3 nucleotide sequence: TGTGCCAGCAGACAGTCCGGGACAGTGATGGAGACCCAGTACTTC.

The genes are TRBV20-1 and TRBJ2-5, with 7 bases aligning to TRBD1. CDR1 and CDR2 (germline): DFQATT, SNEGSKA (reference sequence). The CDR3 is 15 amino acids. V lost 3 bases to trimming and J lost 2 bases; unmatched junction nucleotides: 9. The CDR3 DNA sequence: TGCAGTGCTAGTGGGGGACAGATCATTCAAGAGACCCAGTACTTC. Its protein product is CSASGGQIIQETQYF.

The J gene is TRBJ1-3, the V gene TRBV5-1, with TRBD1 identical over 9 bases. The CDR3 is made up of 15 amino acids. Germline trimming cut 4 bases from V and 2 bases from J; bases unmatched to any gene: 4. CDR1 is SGHRS, CDR2 YFSETQ, per germline. The CDR3 nucleotides are TGCGCCAGCAGCCCCCGACAGGGGGCTGGAAACACCATATATTTT. This translates into CASSPRQGAGNTIYF.

The CDR3 here is CASSSGLFSSYEQYF. The CDR3 nucleotides are TGTGCCAGCAGCTCGGGACTCTTCAGCTCCTACGAGCAGTACTTC. The chain is built from TRBV11-2 and TRBJ2-7; a weak D match, TRBD2 (6 bases). CDR1 SGHAT and CDR2 FQNNGV come from the germline V gene. Trimming shortened V by 4 bases and J by 0 bases, and 13 bases separated the two germline ends. CDR3 length equals 15 residues.

The chain is built from TRBV29-1 and TRBJ2-1; D remains unclear. The length of the CDR3 is 13 residues. Trimming took 4 bases from V and 0 from J, leaving 7 bases between them. The germline V gene encodes CDR1 SQVTM and CDR2 ANQGSEA. The CDR3 sequence: CSVGRGSYNEQFF. The CDR3 DNA reads as TGCAGCGTTGGGAGAGGCTCCTACAATGAGCAGTTCTTC.

V usage is TRBV14 and J usage is TRBJ2-7; 12 bases are shared with TRBD2. V trimming: 3 bases; J trimming: 3 bases; junction bases outside the gene matches: 6. CDR3 length: 16 amino acids. Germline CDR1 reads SGHDN; CDR2 reads FVKESK. The CDR3 loop reads CASSQLGLAGSYEQYF. The CDR3 DNA is TGTGCCAGCAGCCAGCTGGGACTAGCGGGTAGCTACGAGCAGTACTTC.

This rearrangement joins TRBV5-6 to TRBJ1-2; D may be TRBD1 (5 bases). The CDR3 contains 14 residues. Germline V gene data show CDR1 as SGHDT and CDR2 as YYEEEE. Trimming cost V 4 bases and J 7 bases, with 17 bases left between them. CDR3 in DNA: TGTGCCAGCAGCCGCCTAGCGGGGACCTCTGGCTACACCTTC. Translating gives CASSRLAGTSGYTF.

This sequence joins TRBV7-3 and TRBJ2-1, with 9 bases that match TRBD1. Germline CDR1 is SGHTA and CDR2 is FQGTGA. This CDR3 has 14 amino acids. The junction had 4 bases not matched to a gene; V was cut back by 5 bases and J by 5 bases. CDR3 coding DNA: TGTGCCAGCAGCACGACAGGGGGTAACAATGAGCAGTTCTTC. This translates into CASSTTGGNNEQFF.

The J gene is TRBJ1-3, the V gene TRBV29-1; D call uncertain. V lost 4 bases, J lost 2 bases, and 6 bases lay in between. CDR1 and CDR2 from the germline V gene are SQVTM and ANQGSEA. This CDR3 contains 12 residues. The CDR3 is CSVVFTGNTIYF. CDR3 DNA: TGCAGCGTTGTATTTACTGGAAACACCATATATTTT.

The chain links TRBV11-3 to TRBJ1-1; 7 bases agree with TRBD1. Germline trimming cut 5 bases from V and 4 bases from J; bases unmatched to any gene: 4. Looked up from germline, CDR1 is SGHNT and CDR2 is YENEEA. The CDR3 has 13 residues. The CDR3 loop is CASSTAGGTEAFF. The CDR3 DNA reads as TGTGCCAGCAGCACCGCAGGGGGCACTGAAGCTTTCTTT. The full variable domain, with the rest looked up from reference TRBV11-3 and TRBJ1-1, is EAGVVQSPRYKIIEKKQPVAFWCNPISGHNTLYWYLQNLGQGPELLIRYENEEAVDDSQLPKDRFSAERLKGVDSTLKIQPAELGDSAVYLCASSTAGGTEAFFGQGTRLTVV.

This clone was counted a single time. This same CDR3 is encoded by further DNA sequences in the sample. The genes are TRBV9 and TRBJ2-5; D might be TRBD1 (5 bases). The V gene's germline CDR1 is SGDLS and CDR2 YYNGEE. CDR3 length: 13 residues. The V and J ends lost 0 bases and 2 bases respectively, with 5 bases between them. CDR3 in DNA: TGTGCCAGCAGCGTAGGACAGCAAGAGACCCAGTACTTC. This encodes CASSVGQQETQYF.

This rearrangement joins TRBV27 to TRBJ2-7; D is unresolved. The V gene lost 6 bases and the J gene lost 3 bases, with 15 bases spanning the gap. Germline CDR1 MNHEY, CDR2 SMNVEV (reference sequence). CDR3 length: 14 amino acids. The DNA of the CDR3 is TGTGCCAGCAGCCGGAGTGGCCAAATCTACGAGCAGTACTTC. Translating gives CASSRSGQIYEQYF.

V usage is TRBV11-3 and J usage is TRBJ2-7, with unresolved D. The CDR3 covers 11 residues. Germline CDR1 and CDR2: SGHNT and YENEEA. V was pared by 6 bases and J by 5 bases, with 8 bases between. The CDR3 nucleotides read TGTGCCAGCAGTTACGGAGACGAGCAGTACTTC. This codes for CASSYGDEQYF. Based on the CDR3 plus reference TRBV11-3 and TRBJ2-7, the full variable domain is EAGVVQSPRYKIIEKKQPVAFWCNPISGHNTLYWYLQNLGQGPELLIRYENEEAVDDSQLPKDRFSAERLKGVDSTLKIQPAELGDSAVYLCASSYGDEQYFGPGTRLTVT.

J is TRBJ2-7 and V is TRBV9, with 8 bases matching TRBD1. Trimming removed 2 bases from V and 2 bases from J; junction bases left unmatched: 3. Looked up from germline, CDR1 is SGDLS and CDR2 is YYNGEE. The CDR3 is 14 residues long. CDR3 coding DNA: TGTGCCAGCAGCGTTACAGGGGGACCCTACGAGCAGTACTTC. Translated: CASSVTGGPYEQYF.

This chain connects TRBV5-4 to TRBJ2-7, with 11 nucleotides matching TRBD2. This CDR3 has 17 residues. V shed 2 bases, J shed 2 bases, and the junction held 9 bases outside the gene matches. Per germline, CDR1 SGHNT and CDR2 YYREEE (reference sequence). The DNA for the CDR3 is TGTGCCAGCAGCTTTCGGAGCTCTAGCGGGGGGACCTACGAGCAGTACTTC. Translated: CASSFRSSSGGTYEQYF.

The count of this clone is one. Other nucleotide sequences in the sample specify the same CDR3. V and J are TRBV7-3 and TRBJ2-3; D perhaps matches TRBD2 (6 bases). Trimming removed 1 base at V and 3 bases at J, with 8 bases between. Germline V CDR1 and CDR2: SGHTA, FQGTGA. There are 14 residues in the CDR3. The CDR3 loop is CASSLNGGTDTQYF. CDR3 in DNA: TGTGCCAGCAGCTTAAACGGGGGTACAGATACGCAGTATTTT.

The J gene is TRBJ2-1, the V gene TRBV3-1 (or the pseudogene TRBV3-2); 15 bases align to TRBD2. The ends lost 2 bases at V and 14 bases at J; junction bases unmatched: 4. The CDR3 sequence is 14 residues long. Germline loops: CDR1 LGHDT, CDR2 YNNKEL (reference sequence). CDR3 DNA sequence: TGTGCCAGCAGCCAACTCGGACTAGCGGGAGGGGAGTTCTTC. This codes for CASSQLGLAGGEFF.

J is TRBJ1-2 and V is TRBV13, with unresolved D. V was trimmed by 7 bases and J by 11 bases, leaving 20 bases between them. The CDR3 totals 13 residues. The germline V gene has CDR1 PRHDT and CDR2 FYEKMQ (reference sequence). The CDR3 loop reads CASNPTEGRKYTF. The CDR3 nucleotides read TGTGCCAGCAACCCTACAGAGGGCCGCAAGTACACCTTC.

V is TRBV5-1 and J is TRBJ2-7; possible D gene TRBD2, 5 bases. Germline loops: CDR1 SGHRS, CDR2 YFSETQ. CDR3 length: 12 residues. The V and J ends lost 7 bases and 7 bases respectively, with 15 bases between them. CDR3 bases: TGCGCCAGCGGAGAGGGAGCACGAGAGCAGTACTTC. It translates to CASGEGAREQYF.

This chain links TRBV11-2 with TRBJ1-1, with D possibly being TRBD1 (6 bases). The CDR3 length is 14 residues. Between the trimmed V and J ends, which lost 5 bases and 2 bases, there was a span of 12 bases. Germline loops: CDR1 SGHAT, CDR2 FQNNGV. Written as DNA, the CDR3 is TGTGCCAGCAGCCAAGGGGGACGAAACACTGAAGCTTTCTTT. Protein product: CASSQGGRNTEAFF.